What follows are 3 T cell receptor beta chains derived from one specimen sequenced in a study of OX40 agonist ivuxolimab in advanced cancers. Profiled with immunoSEQ multiplex PCR; TCRdb holds only in-frame clones, not every one. The sample contains about 99,000 clones, approximately 94% of which appear only once. The source material was CD4+ or CD8+ T cells sorted from blood, sampled in a trial of the OX40 agonist ivuxolimab. These TCRs come from an adult with an advanced solid tumor such as melanoma, head and neck, liver or kidney cancer.

This chain connects TRBV19 to TRBJ1-1, with unresolved D. Trimming cost V 1 base and J 3 bases, with 9 bases left between them. The V gene's germline CDR1 is LNHDA and CDR2 SQIVND (reference sequence). CDR3 size: 14 residues. The CDR3 protein is CASSIVPWDTEAFF. The CDR3 coding sequence is TGTGCCAGTAGTATAGTCCCGTGGGACACTGAAGCTTTCTTT.

In DNA form, the CDR3 reads TGTGCCAGCGGCCGGGACTTCTACAATGAGCAGTTCTTC. This encodes CASGRDFYNEQFF. This chain connects TRBV28 to TRBJ2-1; D perhaps matches TRBD2 (6 bases). CDR3 size: 13 residues. From germline, CDR1 is MDHEN and CDR2 SYDVKM. Trimming took off 8 bases at V and 3 bases at J, with 11 bases between the two ends.

The CDR3 DNA reads as TGTGCCAGCAGCCCCGGGGGAGGCGACGAGCAGTACTTC. Translation: CASSPGGGDEQYF. The chain recombines TRBV5-4 with TRBJ2-7; D may be TRBD2 (6 bases). Trimming took 4 bases from V and 5 from J, leaving 13 bases between them. The CDR3 has 13 residues. CDR1 and CDR2 (germline): SGHNT, YYREEE (reference sequence). The full variable domain, rest sourced from reference TRBV5-4 and TRBJ2-7, is ETGVTQSPTHLIKTRGQQVTLRCSSQSGHNTVSWYQQALGQGPQFIFQYYREEENGRGNFPPRFSGLQFPNYSSELNVNALELDDSALYLCASSPGGGDEQYFGPGTRLTVT.